This entry lists 21 T cell receptor beta chains sequenced from one sample in a study of T cell changes during pregnancy in multiple sclerosis. Clones were sequenced by immunoSEQ multiplex PCR, and TCRdb holds only the in-frame ones, with some missing. The profile shows 85,000 to 90,000 clones, around 94% of them singletons. The sample consisted of peripheral blood, taken after pregnancy. The receptors were gathered from a female donor in good health, enrolled as a control in a pregnancy study.

The chain combines TRBV11-2 with TRBJ2-3; 9 positions match TRBD2. CDR1 is SGHAT, CDR2 FQNNGV, per germline. This CDR3 has 17 amino acids. J gave up 1 base and V 5 bases, and 10 bases lay outside the gene matches. CDR3: CASSPTYAGGGTDTQYF. The CDR3 nucleotides are TGTGCCAGCAGCCCTACTTATGCGGGAGGGGGCACAGATACGCAGTATTTT.

V usage is TRBV6-4 and J usage is TRBJ2-7; 7 bases match TRBD2. The CDR3 runs to 14 residues. V was pared by 7 bases and J by 0 bases, with 6 bases of the junction left unmatched. In germline, CDR1 is MRHNA, CDR2 SNTAGT. CDR3 bases: TGTGCCAGCACTGTAGCGGGCCCCTCCTACGAGCAGTACTTC. Translation: CASTVAGPSYEQYF.

V usage is TRBV20-1 and J usage is TRBJ1-2, with no clear D. This CDR3 region has 11 residues. Germline CDR1 and CDR2: DFQATT and SNEGSKA (reference sequence). V was shortened by 7 bases and J by 4 bases, with 10 bases between the two germline ends. CDR3 loop: CSVAEAYGYTF. The CDR3 nucleotides read TGCAGTGTAGCAGAAGCCTATGGCTACACCTTC.

The gene calls are TRBV19 and TRBJ1-4, with D unresolved. Germline V gene data show CDR1 as LNHDA and CDR2 as SQIVND (reference sequence). V was trimmed by 5 bases and J by 0 bases, leaving 16 bases between them. The CDR3 has 17 residues. The CDR3 spells CASSGYGSDPTNEKLFF. The CDR3 bases are TGTGCCAGTAGTGGGTACGGCAGCGACCCAACTAATGAAAAACTGTTTTTT. The variable domain in full, with the rest retrieved from reference TRBV19 and TRBJ1-4, is DGGITQSPKYLFRKEGQNVTLSCEQNLNHDAMYWYRQDPGQGLRLIYYSQIVNDFQKGDIAEGYSVSREKKESFPLTVTSAQKNPTAFYLCASSGYGSDPTNEKLFFGSGTQLSVL.

CDR3 in DNA: TGTGCCAGCAGCCCTACAGGGTCCTGGAAAAACATTCAGTACTTC. It is translated as CASSPTGSWKNIQYF. V is TRBV28 and J is TRBJ2-4, with a possible D match to TRBD1 (6 bases). Germline V CDR1 and CDR2: MDHEN, SYDVKM. CDR3 length equals 15 residues. Trimming took 6 bases from V and 4 from J, leaving 16 bases between them.

The J gene is TRBJ2-2, the V gene TRBV4-1, with 10 positions matching TRBD2. This CDR3 has 19 amino acids. Germline assignment: CDR1 MGHRA and CDR2 YSYEKL. V was clipped by 4 bases and J by 6 bases; unmatched bases: 17. DNA of the CDR3: TGCGCCAGCAGCCGACTTCCTTTGGCTAGCGGGAGATTGTCCGGGGAGCTGTTTTTT. Translated: CASSRLPLASGRLSGELFF.

The chain's CDR3 is CASSVTGTSGYEQYF. The CDR3 nucleotides read TGCGCCAGCAGCGTTACCGGGACTAGCGGCTACGAGCAGTACTTC. This chain links TRBV5-1 with TRBJ2-7, with 11 bases matching TRBD2. Germline CDR1 SGHRS, CDR2 YFSETQ. V was clipped by 4 bases and J by 3 bases; unmatched bases: 6. The CDR3 is 15 amino acids. Full variable domain (remainder filled in from reference TRBV5-1 and TRBJ2-7): KAGVTQTPRYLIKTRGQQVTLSCSPISGHRSVSWYQQTPGQGLQFLFEYFSETQRNKGNFPGRFSGRQFSNSRSEMNVSTLELGDSALYLCASSVTGTSGYEQYFGPGTRLTVT.

This chain uses TRBV27 with TRBJ1-1; 8 bases align to TRBD1. There are 15 residues in the CDR3. V was pared by 2 bases and J by 5 bases, with 7 bases of the junction left unmatched. The V gene's germline CDR1 is MNHEY and CDR2 SMNVEV (reference sequence). The CDR3 sequence: CASSLIQGAMTEAFF. DNA for the CDR3: TGTGCCAGCAGTTTAATCCAGGGGGCGATGACTGAAGCTTTCTTT.

The gene calls are TRBV7-2 and TRBJ2-5; D gene uncertain. CDR3 length: 16 residues. The germline gives CDR1 SGHTA, CDR2 FQGNSA. Trimming removed 1 base at V and 1 base at J, with 13 bases between. CDR3 sequence reads: CASSLGVGPGQETQYF. The CDR3 region has the DNA TGTGCCAGCAGCTTAGGGGTGGGTCCGGGCCAAGAGACCCAGTACTTC.

The chain combines TRBV6-1 with TRBJ2-6; TRBD2 might be the D (5 bases). Trimming removed 0 bases from V and 4 bases from J, with 13 bases in between. The CDR3 is 17 amino acids. The germline CDR1 and CDR2 sequences are MNHNS and SASEGT. The CDR3 nucleotides are TGTGCCAGCAGTGAAGCGGGCGGGTATCCCGGGGCCAACGTCCTGACTTTC. This encodes CASSEAGGYPGANVLTF.

The chain uses TRBV5-6 and TRBJ2-1; 15 positions match TRBD2. CDR1 and CDR2 from the germline V gene are SGHDT and YYEEEE. The CDR3 spans 19 residues. V shed 4 bases and J 10 bases; nucleotides not matched to a gene: 18. CDR3 sequence reads: CASSPLFARTSGRAGEQFF. The CDR3 DNA follows: TGTGCCAGCAGCCCACTTTTCGCCAGGACTAGCGGGAGGGCCGGGGAGCAGTTCTTC.

The CDR3 loop reads CASSLDGQGRFGAFF. CDR3 bases: TGTGCCAGCAGCTTGGACGGACAGGGGAGGTTTGGAGCTTTCTTT. This chain links TRBV5-4 with TRBJ1-1, with TRBD1 matching 9 bases. Trimming cost V 0 bases and J 10 bases; bases outside gene matches: 10. CDR3 length: 15 residues. The germline V gene encodes CDR1 SGHNT and CDR2 YYREEE (reference sequence). Filled out from reference TRBV5-4 and TRBJ1-1, the complete variable domain reads ETGVTQSPTHLIKTRGQQVTLRCSSQSGHNTVSWYQQALGQGPQFIFQYYREEENGRGNFPPRFSGLQFPNYSSELNVNALELDDSALYLCASSLDGQGRFGAFFGQGTRLTVV.

The V and J genes are TRBV28 and TRBJ2-3, with D maybe TRBD2 (6 bases). The CDR3 totals 15 residues. The V gene's germline CDR1 is MDHEN and CDR2 SYDVKM. Trimming cost V 4 bases and J 0 bases, with 11 bases left between them. The CDR3 reads CASSSHSGSTDTQYF. DNA of the CDR3: TGTGCCAGCAGTTCCCATAGCGGTAGCACAGATACGCAGTATTTT. The variable domain in full, completed from reference TRBV28 and TRBJ2-3, reads DVKVTQSSRYLVKRTGEKVFLECVQDMDHENMFWYRQDPGLGLRLIYFSYDVKMKEKGDIPEGYSVSREKKERFSLILESASTNQTSMYLCASSSHSGSTDTQYFGPGTRLTVL.

The CDR3 DNA reads TGTGCCAGCAGTTTATCTTGGGCAGGGGCGAACACCGGGGAGCTGTTTTTT. Encoded protein: CASSLSWAGANTGELFF. This rearrangement joins TRBV27 to TRBJ2-2; the D gene is possibly TRBD1 (6 bases). The CDR3 contains 17 residues. V was clipped by 0 bases and J by 0 bases, with 11 bases between them. The V gene's germline CDR1 is MNHEY and CDR2 SMNVEV (reference sequence).

The V call is TRBV5-1, the J call TRBJ1-1; D may be TRBD1 (6 bases). The V and J ends lost 1 base and 0 bases respectively, with 10 bases between them. The CDR3 is 15 amino acids. Germline V lookup: CDR1 SGHRS, CDR2 YFSETQ. This chain's CDR3 is CASSLFGTMNTEAFF. CDR3 bases: TGCGCCAGCAGCTTGTTCGGGACAATGAACACTGAAGCTTTCTTT.

The V gene is TRBV2, the J gene TRBJ2-7; D not resolved. V lost 7 bases and J 7 bases, leaving 14 bases between the germline ends. Germline V gives CDR1 SNHLY, CDR2 FYNNEI. This CDR3 has 12 residues. The DNA of the CDR3 is TGTGCCAGCATGGCGGTCTTAGGTGAGCAGTACTTC. It translates to CASMAVLGEQYF.

Regarding this clone: Within the sample, other DNA sequences also encode this same CDR3. V usage is TRBV25-1 and J usage is TRBJ2-2, with D uncertain. The germline CDR1 and CDR2 sequences are MGHDK and SYGVNS. The CDR3 length is 15 residues. The V gene lost 1 base and the J gene lost 1 base, with 7 bases spanning the gap. CDR3 sequence: CASSESRQNTGELFF. CDR3 DNA: TGTGCCAGCAGTGAATCCCGACAGAACACCGGGGAGCTGTTTTTT.

The J gene is TRBJ2-1, the V gene TRBV10-3; 8 bases line up with TRBD2. This CDR3 comprises 16 residues. Germline loops: CDR1 ENHRY, CDR2 SYGVKD. Losses at the gene ends were 3 bases for V and 3 bases for J; bases not matched to a gene: 7. Here the CDR3 DNA reads TGTGCCATCAGTGAAAGAGTAGCGGGGATCTACAATGAGCAGTTCTTC. Translated: CAISERVAGIYNEQFF.

This chain links TRBV2 with TRBJ2-7; D possibly corresponds to TRBD2 (5 bases). The CDR3 has 14 amino acids. Germline V lookup: CDR1 SNHLY, CDR2 FYNNEI. Trimming removed 1 base at V and 6 bases at J, with 13 bases between. Written as DNA, the CDR3 is TGTGCCAGCAGTGAAGGCGGGCCGCGAGGCGAGCAGTACTTC. Protein sequence: CASSEGGPRGEQYF.

This clone has a single count. The CDR3 sequence: CASSPGTGDLYGYTF. The CDR3 DNA follows: TGTGCCAGCTCACCTGGGACAGGGGACCTCTATGGCTACACCTTC. V usage is TRBV18 and J usage is TRBJ1-2, with 10 positions matching TRBD1. The CDR3 is 15 residues long. Looked up from germline, CDR1 is KGHSH and CDR2 is LQKENI. The V gene end was trimmed by 3 bases and the J gene end by 4 bases; junction bases not matched to a gene: 5.

This chain links TRBV6-1 with TRBJ1-2; 8 nucleotides align to TRBD1. The CDR3 sequence is 14 residues long. V lost 5 bases, J lost 4 bases, and 6 bases stayed unmatched. The germline gives CDR1 MNHNS, CDR2 SASEGT. CDR3 coding DNA: TGTGCCAGCAGTCCAGGGGGCTTCATCTATGGCTACACCTTC. It specifies CASSPGGFIYGYTF.